What follows describes a single T cell receptor (beta chain). What it recognizes is unknown. No conserved phenylalanine or tryptophan ends this CDR3, so it is likely a read error. The limits of the CDR3 on the DNA are not certain, so only TCRdb's listed CDR3 is given. All patients reached thyroid surgery having received no treatment beforehand. This entry comes from a study of metastatic and nonmetastatic thyroid tumors. The overall study: Across peripheral blood and tumor or nodule tissue samples taken from malignant and benign thyroid patients, the repertoires were compared with one another. Study outcomes and limitations: Malignant thyroid tumors reportedly had TCR beta diversity that was significantly higher than in benign nodules, in blood and tumor.

Source study methods: It was from CDR3 differences across clinicopathological groups that a distant-metastasis classifier for papillary thyroid cancer was built. TCRdb reanalyzed the PCR reads with MiXCR. In this record, the V and J calls reflect TCRdb's handling and not the investigators' own analysis. The table has some 17,000 clones, around 23% seen once. Sequencing was done on a sample of adjacent normal tissue. This TCR came from a female donor with papillary thyroid cancer or a benign thyroid nodule (not recorded which). Some clones in this sample may be carry-over from other donors' samples.

CDR3 amino acids: CASRRTGGDTGERCL. The chain uses TRBV27 and TRBJ2-2; the listed D gene, TRBD1, was not tested against the DNA. Germline lookup yields CDR1 MNHEY and CDR2 SMNVEV (reference sequence). The CDR3 comprises 15 residues, both ends counted.